Below are 29 T cell receptor beta chains sequenced from a single sample in a study of early T cells in non-severe SARS-CoV-2 infection. MiXCR was run by TCRdb on the 5' RACE reads, yielding one entry per CDR3 protein. The sample lists more than 70,000 distinct CDR3 sequences, 9% to 15% occurring once. The sample consisted of whole blood. These TCRs come from an adult who was a healthcare worker with PCR-confirmed SARS-CoV-2 infection or an uninfected control (not recorded which).

The sample holds many counts of this clonotype. The rearrangement links TRBV7-6 to TRBJ2-2; 8 bases match TRBD1. V shed 0 bases and J 5 bases; nucleotides not matched to a gene: 11. The germline V gene has CDR1 SGHVS and CDR2 FNYEAQ. The CDR3 extends over 18 amino acids. The CDR3 bases are TGTGCCAGCAGCTTAGCGAGGGCAGGACAGGGTCGTACCGGGGAGCTGTTTTTT. Its protein product is CASSLARAGQGRTGELFF.

This clonotype was found many times. V and J are TRBV6-1 and TRBJ2-3, with TRBD1 matching over 8 bases. Germline V gene data show CDR1 as MNHNS and CDR2 as SASEGT. The V gene end was trimmed by 3 bases and the J gene end by 1 base; junction bases not matched to a gene: 0. The CDR3 is 14 residues long. The CDR3 nucleotides are TGTGCCAGCAGTGAGGGACAGGGCACAGATACGCAGTATTTT. Protein: CASSEGQGTDTQYF.

There are many counts of this clonotype. CDR3 residues: CASSLRDFPGTENIQYF. The DNA of the CDR3 is TGTGCCAGCAGCTTAAGGGACTTTCCTGGGACAGAAAACATTCAGTACTTC. The chain employs TRBV11-2 and TRBJ2-4; D is possibly TRBD1 (7 bases). The length of the CDR3 is 17 residues. V was trimmed by 2 bases and J by 5 bases, leaving 19 bases between them. From germline, CDR1 is SGHAT and CDR2 FQNNGV.

This clonotype was recorded at least ten times. The chain uses TRBV3-1 and TRBJ2-4, with 8 bases lining up with TRBD1. Looked up from germline, CDR1 is LGHDT and CDR2 is YNNKEL (reference sequence). V lost 1 base and J lost 9; bases outside the gene matches: 5. This CDR3 comprises 14 residues. CDR3 sequence: CASSQGQGRAIQYF. The DNA for the CDR3 is TGTGCCAGCAGCCAAGGACAGGGGCGGGCCATTCAGTACTTC. Drawing the rest from reference TRBV3-1 and TRBJ2-4, the complete variable domain is DTAVSQTPKYLVTQMGNDKSIKCEQNLGHDTMYWYKQDSKKFLKIMFSYNNKELIINETVPNRFSPKSPDKAHLNLHINSLELGDSAVYFCASSQGQGRAIQYFGAGTRLSVL.

This chain connects TRBV4-1 to TRBJ2-1; D gene ambiguous. The length of the CDR3 is 17 residues. Germline-derived CDR1 and CDR2 are MGHRA and YSYEKL. Deletions cut 0 bases from V and 0 bases from J, with 12 bases between. In DNA, the CDR3 is TGCGCCAGCAGCCAAGATTCGCCGAGTAGCTCCTACAATGAGCAGTTCTTC. It codes for CASSQDSPSSSYNEQFF.

This clonotype has ten or more counts. The CDR3, as DNA: TGCGCCAGCAGCTCGACCGGGGAAAAACTGTTTTTT. This gives the protein CASSSTGEKLFF. J is TRBJ1-4 and V is TRBV5-1; no clear D gene. The V and J ends lost 3 bases and 8 bases respectively, with 8 bases between them. CDR1 and CDR2 (germline): SGHRS, YFSETQ. The CDR3 totals 12 residues.

The rearrangement uses TRBV5-1 and TRBJ2-2; 13 bases map to TRBD2. From germline, CDR1 is SGHRS and CDR2 YFSETQ. The V gene end was trimmed by 3 bases and the J gene end by 3 bases; junction bases not matched to a gene: 8. The CDR3 covers 18 residues. The CDR3 is CASSSETGLAGDTGELFF. Written as DNA, the CDR3 is TGCGCCAGCAGCTCGGAAACCGGACTAGCGGGAGACACCGGGGAGCTGTTTTTT. Full variable domain (rest looked up from reference TRBV5-1 and TRBJ2-2): KAGVTQTPRYLIKTRGQQVTLSCSPISGHRSVSWYQQTPGQGLQFLFEYFSETQRNKGNFPGRFSGRQFSNSRSEMNVSTLELGDSALYLCASSSETGLAGDTGELFFGEGSRLTVL.

This clonotype was counted a few times. V is TRBV6-2 or TRBV6-3 and J is TRBJ2-1, with D tentatively TRBD1 or TRBD2 (5 bases each). This CDR3 region has 13 residues. The V gene lost 2 bases and the J gene lost 9 bases, with 11 bases spanning the gap. Germline assignment: CDR1 MNHEY and CDR2 SVGEGT. The CDR3 region has the DNA TGTGCCAGCAGTTACCACCATGGGGGTGAGCAGTTCTTC. Protein product: CASSYHHGGEQFF.

The genes are TRBV5-1 and TRBJ2-7; 8 nucleotides match TRBD2. Germline V gene lookup returns CDR1 SGHRS and CDR2 YFSETQ. Losses at the gene ends were 5 bases for V and 4 bases for J; bases not matched to a gene: 11. This CDR3 region has 15 residues. As DNA, the CDR3 is TGCGCCAGCAGTCCTGAACTAGCGGCTATGTACGAGCAGTACTTC. It translates to CASSPELAAMYEQYF.

In its sample, this clonotype was seen a few times. The CDR3 DNA reads TGCAGCGTGTATTACAATGAGCAGTTCTTC. It codes for CSVYYNEQFF. The chain employs TRBV29-1 and TRBJ2-1; no firm D call. The V gene lost 6 bases and the J gene lost 4 bases, with 4 bases spanning the gap. The CDR3 sequence is 10 residues long. Germline V lookup: CDR1 SQVTM, CDR2 ANQGSEA.

Ten or more counts support this clonotype. The chain couples TRBV7-3 to TRBJ2-1; TRBD1 matches at 7 bases. Trimming cost V 5 bases and J 6 bases; bases outside gene matches: 1. The CDR3 is 12 residues long. CDR1 SGHTA and CDR2 FQGTGA come from the germline V gene. The CDR3 here is CASSQGVNEQFF. In DNA, the CDR3 is TGTGCCAGCAGCCAGGGGGTCAATGAGCAGTTCTTC.

This clonotype came up many times. The chain couples TRBV10-2 to TRBJ2-4, with TRBD2 matching over 9 bases. The CDR3 totals 14 residues. Trimming cost V 3 bases and J 5 bases; bases outside gene matches: 2. Per the germline V gene, CDR1 is WSHSY and CDR2 is SAAADI. The CDR3 reads CASSDTSGQNIQYF. The CDR3, as DNA: TGCGCCAGCAGTGACACTAGCGGGCAAAACATTCAGTACTTC.

This clonotype was detected only a few times. V gene TRBV14 combines with J gene TRBJ1-1; D gene uncertain. V lost 2 bases to trimming and J lost 9 bases, with 19 bases between them. The germline V gene encodes CDR1 SGHDN and CDR2 FVKESK. The CDR3 has 15 amino acids. The CDR3 region is CASSQFPMSGSKAFF. Written as DNA, the CDR3 is TGTGCCAGCAGCCAATTCCCGATGAGTGGAAGTAAAGCTTTCTTT. Together with reference TRBV14 and TRBJ1-1, the CDR3 gives the full variable domain: EAGVTQFPSHSVIEKGQTVTLRCDPISGHDNLYWYRRVMGKEIKFLLHFVKESKQDESGMPNNRFLAERTGGTYSTLKVQPAELEDSGVYFCASSQFPMSGSKAFFGQGTRLTVV.

The rearrangement joins TRBV7-8 to TRBJ1-3, with 9 nucleotides matching TRBD1. V was clipped by 4 bases and J by 0 bases; unmatched bases: 13. The CDR3 consists of 19 residues. The germline gives CDR1 SGHVS, CDR2 FQNEAQ. The CDR3 reads CASSSKDRDRENSGNTIYF. The CDR3 DNA follows: TGTGCCAGCAGCTCTAAGGACCGGGACAGGGAAAACTCTGGAAACACCATATATTTT.

The chain has TRBV25-1 and TRBJ2-7; 10 nucleotides line up with TRBD2. The CDR3 runs to 16 residues. V shed 0 bases and J 5 bases; nucleotides not matched to a gene: 7. Germline V lookup: CDR1 MGHDK, CDR2 SYGVNS. CDR3 nucleotide sequence: TGTGCCAGCAGTGAATATAGGCTAGCGGGAGCCCACGAGCAGTACTTC. Its translation: CASSEYRLAGAHEQYF.

The chain recombines TRBV7-9 with TRBJ1-1; unclear D gene. V lost 7 bases and J lost 4, with 7 bases in between. The CDR3 loop spans 11 amino acids. CDR1 is SEHNR, CDR2 FQNEAQ, per germline (reference sequence). The CDR3 region is CASTRGTEAFF. The CDR3 bases are TGTGCCAGCACCCGGGGCACTGAAGCTTTCTTT.

The rearrangement uses TRBV12-3 or TRBV12-4 and TRBJ1-2, with a possible D match to TRBD1 (5 bases). The CDR3 spans 16 residues. The V gene lost 5 bases and the J gene lost 8 bases, with 24 bases spanning the gap. In nucleotides, the CDR3 is TGTGCCAGCAGTCTGGGGACTGGGATGCATACAAGGGGCTACACCTTC. Protein sequence: CASSLGTGMHTRGYTF.

This clonotype has at least ten counts. V and J are TRBV7-3 and TRBJ2-2; TRBD1 matches 9 bases. After removal of 6 bases from V and 7 bases from J, the junction contained 6 bases not matched to a gene. Germline V gene sequence: CDR1 SGHTA, CDR2 FQGTGA. This CDR3 contains 14 residues. CDR3 loop: CASSLGQGNGELFF. In DNA form, the CDR3 reads TGTGCCAGCAGTCTAGGACAGGGGAACGGGGAGCTGTTTTTT.

The count of this clonotype is one. The chain is built from TRBV20-1 and TRBJ2-7; 8 nucleotides agree with TRBD2. The germline V gene has CDR1 DFQATT and CDR2 SNEGSKA (reference sequence). The CDR3 is 14 amino acids. Trimming cost V 5 bases and J 2 bases; bases outside gene matches: 8. Written as DNA, the CDR3 is TGCAGTGCTGGACCCATAGCGGGGACCTACGAGCAGTACTTC. It yields the protein CSAGPIAGTYEQYF.

This clonotype was seen only a few times. V usage is TRBV18 and J usage is TRBJ1-1; 10 bases line up with TRBD1. CDR1 is KGHSH and CDR2 is LQKENI in the germline V gene. CDR3 length equals 17 residues. V was pared by 2 bases and J by 5 bases, with 11 bases of the junction left unmatched. The CDR3 reads CASSPDRGPGLGTEAFF. Here the CDR3 DNA reads TGTGCCAGCTCACCAGACAGGGGGCCAGGATTGGGGACTGAAGCTTTCTTT.

This clonotype was seen at least ten times. The chain joins TRBV6-5 to TRBJ2-1, with TRBD2 identical over 8 bases. The V and J ends lost 6 bases and 0 bases, in that order; junction bases with no gene match: 4. Germline loops: CDR1 MNHEY, CDR2 SVGAGI. This CDR3 has 15 amino acids. CDR3 in amino acids: CASRQSGSSYNEQFF. The DNA for the CDR3 is TGTGCCAGCAGACAGAGCGGGAGCTCCTACAATGAGCAGTTCTTC.

The table lists this clonotype with many counts. The J gene is TRBJ2-5, the V gene TRBV7-9, with D unclear. Germline V gene data show CDR1 as SEHNR and CDR2 as FQNEAQ (reference sequence). CDR3 length: 14 residues. Between the trimmed V and J ends, which lost 6 bases and 0 bases, there was a span of 11 bases. The CDR3 coding sequence is TGTGCCAGCAGTCCCGAGCTGTACCAAGAGACCCAGTACTTC. It encodes CASSPELYQETQYF.

This clonotype has just a few counts. The chain links TRBV10-3 to TRBJ1-5, with D perhaps matching TRBD1 (6 bases). CDR1 and CDR2 (germline): ENHRY, SYGVKD. V lost 3 bases and J 4 bases, leaving 16 bases between the germline ends. The CDR3 is 16 amino acids. DNA of the CDR3: TGTGCCATCAGTGACTCTATCGGGACACGGAATCAGCCCCAGCATTTT. It is translated as CAISDSIGTRNQPQHF.

In this sample, this clonotype turned up a few times. This chain links TRBV20-1 with TRBJ2-2; D call uncertain. Germline V lookup: CDR1 DFQATT, CDR2 SNEGSKA (reference sequence). The length of the CDR3 is 16 residues. V gave up 3 bases and J gave up 2 bases, with 16 bases separating them. The CDR3 DNA reads as TGCAGTGCTAGGGTACCGGACGGGTCAAACACCGGGGAGCTGTTTTTT. Protein: CSARVPDGSNTGELFF.

This clonotype was seen a handful of times. The J gene is TRBJ2-3, the V gene TRBV5-1; 8 nucleotides line up with TRBD2. CDR1 is SGHRS, CDR2 YFSETQ, per germline. Trimming took 0 bases from V and 0 from J; bases not matched to a gene: 3. This CDR3 comprises 16 residues. CDR3 DNA sequence: TGCGCCAGCAGCTTGGGTAGCGGGACCAGCACAGATACGCAGTATTTT. Its translation is CASSLGSGTSTDTQYF.

There are many counts of this clonotype. The V gene is TRBV7-2, the J gene TRBJ2-7; D is possibly TRBD2 (5 bases). CDR3 length equals 14 residues. Deletions cut 4 bases from V and 0 bases from J, with 10 bases between. Germline V gene sequence: CDR1 SGHTA, CDR2 FQGNSA. DNA for the CDR3: TGTGCCAGCAGCTCGGACTTTAGCTCCTACGAGCAGTACTTC. Its protein is CASSSDFSSYEQYF.

This clonotype was recorded a few times. This rearrangement joins TRBV5-1 to TRBJ1-1; D is possibly TRBD1 (5 bases). V lost 4 bases, J lost 0 bases, and 7 bases lay in between. Germline V CDR1 and CDR2: SGHRS, YFSETQ. The CDR3 contains 13 residues. As DNA, the CDR3 is TGCGCCAGCAGCGCGGACATGAACACTGAAGCTTTCTTT. Translated, it gives CASSADMNTEAFF.

This rearrangement joins TRBV7-8 to TRBJ2-7; 7 positions agree with TRBD1. Germline V gene lookup returns CDR1 SGHVS and CDR2 FQNEAQ. The CDR3 has 14 residues. With V trimmed by 6 bases and J by 2 bases, 7 bases remained unmatched. CDR3 sequence (DNA): TGTGCCAGCAGTGAGACAGGGCGCCCCTACGAGCAGTACTTC. Translating gives CASSETGRPYEQYF.

This chain links TRBV7-2 with TRBJ2-7; 9 bases fit TRBD2. The V gene's germline CDR1 is SGHTA and CDR2 FQGNSA. V shed 5 bases, J shed 4 bases, and the junction held 9 bases outside the gene matches. CDR3 size: 15 residues. This CDR3 reads CASSPGLALKYEQYF. CDR3 in DNA: TGTGCCAGCAGCCCGGGACTAGCCCTCAAATACGAGCAGTACTTC.